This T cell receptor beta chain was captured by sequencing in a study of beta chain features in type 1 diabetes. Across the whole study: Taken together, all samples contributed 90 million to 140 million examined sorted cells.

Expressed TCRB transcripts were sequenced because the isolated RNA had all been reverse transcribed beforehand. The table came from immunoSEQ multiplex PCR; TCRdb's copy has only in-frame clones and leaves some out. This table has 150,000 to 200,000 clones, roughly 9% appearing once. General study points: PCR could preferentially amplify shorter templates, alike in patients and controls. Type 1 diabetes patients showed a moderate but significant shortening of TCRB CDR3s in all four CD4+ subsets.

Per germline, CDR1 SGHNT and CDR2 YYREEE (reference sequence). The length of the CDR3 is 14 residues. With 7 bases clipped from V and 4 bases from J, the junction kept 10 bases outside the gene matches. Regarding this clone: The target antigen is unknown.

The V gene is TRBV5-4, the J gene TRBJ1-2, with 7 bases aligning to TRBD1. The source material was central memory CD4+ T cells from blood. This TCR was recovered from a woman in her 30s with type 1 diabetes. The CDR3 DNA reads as TGTGCCAGCCGAACACAGGGGATAAGCTATGGCTACACCTTC. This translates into CASRTQGISYGYTF.